A selection of T cell receptor beta chains follows, all from one sample in a study of response to subunit inactivated influenza vaccine. MiXCR, run by TCRdb on the RT-PCR reads, gives a single entry per CDR3 protein. Among roughly 790,000 distinct CDR3 sequences listed, less than 25% were seen once. The starting material was PBMCs from blood, obtained 5 days after vaccination. These receptors all stem from a man aged 50-60 years who received an inactivated influenza vaccine. CDR3s include the opening cysteine and the closing phenylalanine or tryptophan. Fields, in order: V gene, D gene, J gene, clone size, CDR3 DNA, CDR3 protein. The D gene is left open where the match is weak. Part of the rows lack a size; the others show once, few, many or a class for expanded clones.

TRBV20-1	NA	TRBJ2-5	few	TGCAGTGCTGGGGACATACTGGGGCAAGAGACCCAGTACTTC	CSAGDILGQETQYF
TRBV20-1	TRBD2	TRBJ2-7	NA	TGCAGTGCTAGATGGACTAGCGGGGCCGAGCAGTACTTC	CSARWTSGAEQYF
TRBV12-3/TRBV12-4	NA	TRBJ2-7	few	TGTGCCAGCCGACCCGGACCATCCTCCTACGAGCAGTACTTC	CASRPGPSSYEQYF
TRBV27	TRBD1	TRBJ2-5	NA	TGTGCCAGCAGCTTTTCGACAGGGGAGGTTGCCCAGTACTTC	CASSFSTGEVAQYF
TRBV20-1	TRBD1	TRBJ2-7	NA	TGCAGTGCAGCCGGGACAGGGTTCGGGGAGCAGTACTTC	CSAAGTGFGEQYF
TRBV7-2	TRBD2	TRBJ2-7	few	TGTGCCAGCAGCTTTAGCGGGGAAGGGTACGAGCAGTACTTC	CASSFSGEGYEQYF
TRBV20-1	NA	TRBJ2-2	NA	TGCAGTGCTAGAGGGGCAGGGGCCGGGAACACCGGGGAGCTGTTTTTT	CSARGAGAGNTGELFF
TRBV4-3	NA	TRBJ1-5	NA	TGCGCCAGCAGCCAAGATTGGTCCTCAGGCAATCAGCCCCAGCATTTT	CASSQDWSSGNQPQHF
TRBV11-2	TRBD1	TRBJ1-1	many	TGTGCCAGCAGCTTAGAACCAGGGGGCGGCACTGAAGCTTTCTTT	CASSLEPGGGTEAFF
TRBV7-6	NA	TRBJ1-1	NA	TGTGCCAGCAGCTTAGAAGGGCAGGGTGGCACTGAAGCTTTCTTT	CASSLEGQGGTEAFF
TRBV20-1	NA	TRBJ1-5	few	TGCAGTGCCGGGACACTGAATCAGCCCCAGCATTTT	CSAGTLNQPQHF
TRBV4-2	TRBD2	TRBJ2-1	few	TGTGCCAGCAGCCGAGGGACTAGCGGAGACAATGAGCAGTTCTTC	CASSRGTSGDNEQFF
TRBV29-1	TRBD1	TRBJ1-4	many	TGCAGCGTTGACATCGTCGGGACAGGGGGTTCCCGGCGTGAAAAACTGTTTTTT	CSVDIVGTGGSRREKLFF
TRBV7-2	NA	TRBJ2-1	few	TGTGCCAGCAGCTTAGGACAGTTATTGGGGATCAATGAGCAGTTCTTC	CASSLGQLLGINEQFF
TRBV12-3/TRBV12-4	TRBD1	TRBJ2-5	NA	TGTGCCAGCAGTTTCGGCTCAGGGGGCAGGGAGACCCAGTACTTC	CASSFGSGGRETQYF